The 20 T cell receptor beta chains reported below all come from one sample, sequenced in a study of T-cell reconstitution after alpha-beta-depleted transplantation in children. A library of TCRbeta sequences, prepared with unique molecular identifiers, was generated. A single record per CDR3 protein comes from TCRdb applying MiXCR to the PCR reads. This sample carries around 450,000 distinct CDR3 sequences, approximately 10% of them seen once, and the ten largest clones take 2%. Material: PBMCs, obtained before TCRalphabeta/CD19-depleted stem cell transplant. All receptors come from a child aged 2-15 years with inherited bone marrow failure, due to receive a stem cell transplant.

In its sample, this clonotype was seen many times. The V and J genes are TRBV4-3 and TRBJ1-4; D is ambiguous. Trimming removed 0 bases from V and 0 bases from J, with 17 bases in between. The CDR3 has 19 amino acids. The germline V gene has CDR1 LGHNA and CDR2 YSLEER. In DNA form, the CDR3 reads TGCGCCAGCAGCCAAGAAAGAATCCATCCTATTGCAACTAATGAAAAACTGTTTTTT. Its protein product is CASSQERIHPIATNEKLFF.

At least ten counts were recorded for this clonotype. The rearrangement links TRBV20-1 to TRBJ2-1; D gene unclear. There are 14 residues in the CDR3. Trimming stripped 0 bases from V and 1 base from J, with 7 bases between. Germline CDR1 and CDR2: DFQATT and SNEGSKA (reference sequence). Here the CDR3 DNA reads TGCAGTGCTAGAGACGGTGCATCCTACAATGAGCAGTTCTTC. Translation gives CSARDGASYNEQFF.

This clonotype was counted many times. This sequence joins TRBV12-3 or TRBV12-4 and TRBJ1-2; D not resolved. This CDR3 contains 13 residues. Trimming took 6 bases from V and 3 from J, leaving 11 bases between them. Written as DNA, the CDR3 is TGTGCCAGCAGGACGGTCCTGGACTATGGCTACACCTTC. This codes for CASRTVLDYGYTF.

This clonotype was observed many times. This chain connects TRBV28 to TRBJ2-7, with TRBD2 matching 12 bases. The CDR3 extends over 14 amino acids. V gave up 6 bases and J gave up 5 bases; unmatched junction bases: 5. Germline lookup yields CDR1 MDHEN and CDR2 SYDVKM. The CDR3 sequence is CASSRRLAGDEQYF. DNA for the CDR3: TGTGCCAGCAGCCGTCGACTAGCGGGAGACGAGCAGTACTTC.

The CDR3 DNA reads as TGCGCCAGCAGCCAATCTCTTATCGCCACCGGGGAGCTGTTTTTT. Its protein is CASSQSLIATGELFF. This chain joins TRBV4-3 and TRBJ2-2; D remains ambiguous. The CDR3 is 15 residues long. Trimming cost V 2 bases and J 4 bases, with 11 bases left between them. Germline V gene sequence: CDR1 LGHNA, CDR2 YSLEER.

This clonotype has at least ten counts. This chain joins TRBV14 and TRBJ2-3, with 7 positions matching TRBD2. Germline CDR1 and CDR2: SGHDN and FVKESK. Trimming removed 0 bases from V and 1 base from J; junction bases left unmatched: 10. The CDR3 spans 18 residues. In DNA, the CDR3 is TGTGCCAGCAGCCAAGAAAGCCTAGCGGAGGCAGGCACAGATACGCAGTATTTT. This gives the protein CASSQESLAEAGTDTQYF.

This clonotype was counted at least ten times. CDR3 in DNA: TGTGCCAGCAGCCGGACTGCTACTAGGAGGGATGAAAAACTGTTTTTT. Translated, it gives CASSRTATRRDEKLFF. The gene calls are TRBV4-2 and TRBJ1-4; D uncertain. The CDR3 loop spans 16 amino acids. The V end lost 4 bases, the J end lost 6 bases, and 18 bases lay between the germline ends. CDR1 LGHNA and CDR2 YNFKEQ come from the germline V gene.

This clonotype turned up a few times. The chain has TRBV27 and TRBJ2-7; perhaps TRBD1 as D (5 bases). Germline V CDR1 and CDR2: MNHEY, SMNVEV (reference sequence). There are 15 residues in the CDR3. The V and J ends lost 0 bases and 4 bases respectively, with 13 bases between them. The CDR3 nucleotides read TGTGCCAGCAGTTTATCTCGCAGGGCCGCGTACGAGCAGTACTTC. This codes for CASSLSRRAAYEQYF.

This clonotype has ten or more counts. The CDR3 region is CASYSGSEQYF. CDR3 nucleotide sequence: TGTGCCAGCTATTCAGGGTCCGAGCAGTACTTC. This chain connects TRBV27 to TRBJ2-7, with a weak D call TRBD1 (5 bases). Deletions cut 8 bases from V and 6 bases from J, with 11 bases between. The germline V gene encodes CDR1 MNHEY and CDR2 SMNVEV (reference sequence). There are 11 residues in the CDR3.

This clonotype appeared many times. The chain employs TRBV12-3 or TRBV12-4 and TRBJ1-3; no definite D call. Trimming shortened V by 5 bases and J by 3 bases, and 11 bases separated the two germline ends. This CDR3 comprises 14 residues. The CDR3 region has the DNA TGTGCCAGCAGTCCAGCAGTGCTTGGAAACACCATATATTTT. This encodes CASSPAVLGNTIYF.

This rearrangement joins TRBV19 to TRBJ2-1, with D perhaps matching TRBD2 (6 bases). V lost 6 bases and J lost 1, with 10 bases in between. CDR1 is LNHDA, CDR2 SQIVND, per germline (reference sequence). This CDR3 has 14 residues. CDR3 region: CASRSGFSYNEQFF. CDR3 bases: TGTGCCAGTAGGAGCGGGTTTTCCTACAATGAGCAGTTCTTC.

Ten or more counts support this clonotype. V usage is TRBV20-1 and J usage is TRBJ1-1; D ambiguous. This CDR3 spans 18 amino acids. CDR1 is DFQATT, CDR2 SNEGSKA, per germline (reference sequence). V gave up 0 bases and J gave up 7 bases, with 27 bases separating them. CDR3 region: CSARDKWGSRTPLNEAFF. The DNA of the CDR3 is TGCAGTGCTAGAGATAAATGGGGTTCAAGGACGCCTCTAAATGAAGCTTTCTTT.

This clonotype was recorded a few times. V usage is TRBV6-2 or TRBV6-3 and J usage is TRBJ2-7; TRBD2 aligns across 13 bases. Germline CDR1 is MNHEY and CDR2 is SVGEGT. J was trimmed by 3 bases and V by 2 bases; bases with no gene match: 4. The CDR3 length is 16 residues. The CDR3 sequence: CASSYAGLAGYYEQYF. As DNA, the CDR3 is TGTGCCAGCAGTTACGCGGGACTAGCGGGATACTACGAGCAGTACTTC.

In its sample, this clonotype was seen many times. This chain joins TRBV29-1 and TRBJ2-1, with D tentatively TRBD1 (7 bases). Trimming left V 5 bases short and J 6 bases short, with 23 bases between. This CDR3 spans 16 amino acids. Germline CDR1 reads SQVTM; CDR2 reads ANQGSEA. The CDR3 sequence: CSVRGTELTGFNEQFF. CDR3 nucleotide sequence: TGCAGCGTTCGGGGGACAGAACTAACTGGCTTCAATGAGCAGTTCTTC.

This clonotype appeared many times. The rearrangement joins TRBV4-3 to TRBJ2-1, with unresolved D. V shed 0 bases and J shed 9 bases, with 9 bases lying between them. The CDR3 is 13 residues long. Per the germline V gene, CDR1 is LGHNA and CDR2 is YSLEER. Here the CDR3 reads CASSQDVESEQFF. In DNA, the CDR3 is TGCGCCAGCAGCCAAGATGTGGAGAGTGAGCAGTTCTTC.

The V gene is TRBV7-6, the J gene TRBJ2-7; possible D gene TRBD2, 11 bases. CDR1 and CDR2 (germline): SGHVS, FNYEAQ. Trimming cost V 3 bases and J 0 bases, with 27 bases left between them. The CDR3 contains 20 residues. The CDR3 DNA sequence: TGTGCCAGCAGCTTTGGACCGGGACAGGGGACTAGCGGAGACTCCTACGAGCAGTACTTC. Amino acid sequence: CASSFGPGQGTSGDSYEQYF.

This clonotype appeared many times. The chain carries TRBV9 and TRBJ2-7; D is undetermined. Between the trimmed V and J ends, which lost 0 bases and 1 base, there was a span of 8 bases. The CDR3 contains 14 residues. Germline assignment: CDR1 SGDLS and CDR2 YYNGEE. CDR3 coding DNA: TGTGCCAGCAGCGTAGCTGGTCGGTCCTACGAGCAGTACTTC. Its protein is CASSVAGRSYEQYF.

This clonotype was counted only a few times. V is TRBV29-1 and J is TRBJ2-3; D is possibly TRBD1 (5 bases). Germline values: CDR1 SQVTM, CDR2 ANQGSEA. The V end lost 3 bases, the J end lost 7 bases, and 23 bases lay between the germline ends. This CDR3 has 16 residues. CDR3 region: CSVDLGRSGILNTQYF. CDR3 DNA sequence: TGCAGCGTTGATCTCGGTCGGTCAGGGATTTTAAATACGCAGTATTTT.

This clonotype showed up just a few times. This CDR3 reads CASTRRALNGGNIQYF. CDR3 coding DNA: TGTGCCAGCACCAGACGGGCCCTCAATGGGGGGAACATTCAGTACTTC. V and J are TRBV6-2 or TRBV6-3 and TRBJ2-4, with TRBD2 as a possible D gene (6 bases). Germline lookup yields CDR1 MNHEY and CDR2 SVGEGT. Between the trimmed V and J ends, which lost 7 bases and 7 bases, there was a span of 23 bases. This CDR3 has 16 amino acids.

The sample holds many counts of this clonotype. The chain uses TRBV9 and TRBJ2-3; TRBD2 aligns across 7 bases. The CDR3 runs 13 residues. V trimming: 4 bases; J trimming: 3 bases; junction bases outside the gene matches: 2. CDR1 is SGDLS and CDR2 is YYNGEE in the germline V gene. CDR3 in DNA: TGTGCCAGCAGCACCGGGGGGACAGATACGCAGTATTTT. This gives the protein CASSTGGTDTQYF.